This is a list of T cell receptor beta chains from one sample in a study of blood T cell repertoires in COVID-19. Sequencing was performed with immunoSEQ multiplex PCR; in TCRdb, only in-frame clones are kept and a portion is missing. This table holds under 250,000 clones, 70% to 90% found once. The specimen was peripheral blood. Receptors originate from a woman aged 45-60 years with active or convalescent COVID-19. CDR3s include the opening cysteine and the closing phenylalanine or tryptophan. Fields, in order: clone size, D gene, V gene, J gene, CDR3 DNA, CDR3 protein. A D gene is named only where the DNA matches it firmly. Clone size, where shown, is once, few, many, or a class for clones that have expanded.

size: -; D: TRBD1; V: TRBV20-1; J: TRBJ2-5; DNA: TGCAGTGCTAGTCGGCCCAGCGACAGGGAAGAGACCCAGTACTTC; CDR3: CSASRPSDREETQYF
size: -; D: -; V: TRBV3-1/TRBV3-2; J: TRBJ2-5; DNA: TGTGCCAGCAGCCAAGGTTCAGTTAAAGAGACCCAGTACTTC; CDR3: CASSQGSVKETQYF
size: -; D: -; V: TRBV2; J: TRBJ2-2; DNA: TGTGCCAGCAAGTACGAGGGGGAGCTGTTTTTT; CDR3: CASKYEGELFF
size: -; D: -; V: TRBV19; J: TRBJ2-5; DNA: TGTGCCAGTAGTATAGAAGGGGCAGCGGGCGGCCAAGAGACCCAGTACTTC; CDR3: CASSIEGAAGGQETQYF
size: -; D: -; V: TRBV5-1; J: TRBJ2-7; DNA: TGCGCCAGCAGCTTGGTTGTAGGGGAACCCTACGAGCAGTACTTC; CDR3: CASSLVVGEPYEQYF
size: -; D: TRBD1; V: TRBV24-1; J: TRBJ2-2; DNA: TGTGCCACCAGTGACCCTGGACAGGGTGACACCGGGGAGCTGTTTTTT; CDR3: CATSDPGQGDTGELFF
size: -; D: TRBD1; V: TRBV6-5; J: TRBJ1-5; DNA: TGTGCCAGCTCTCACCGGGACAGGGACAACCAGCCCCAGCATTTT; CDR3: CASSHRDRDNQPQHF
size: once; D: -; V: TRBV27; J: TRBJ2-2; DNA: TGTGCCAGCACCATTACCCCTAGCGCCATCGGCGGGGAGCTGTTTTTT; CDR3: CASTITPSAIGGELFF
size: -; D: TRBD1; V: TRBV5-4; J: TRBJ1-1; DNA: TGTGCCAGCAGCGTAAGGACAGGGGACACTGAAGCTTTCTTT; CDR3: CASSVRTGDTEAFF
size: -; D: -; V: TRBV6-5; J: TRBJ2-3; DNA: TGTGCCAGCAGTTACTCGCTGAGTAGCGCCACAGATACGCAGTATTTT; CDR3: CASSYSLSSATDTQYF
size: -; D: TRBD1; V: TRBV5-1; J: TRBJ1-1; DNA: TGCGCCAGCAGCCTCGGACAGGGAGGAGGTGAAGCTTTCTTT; CDR3: CASSLGQGGGEAFF
size: -; D: -; V: TRBV2; J: TRBJ2-1; DNA: TGTGCCAGCAGGGTTGAGGGCCTATCCCATGAGCAGTTCTTC; CDR3: CASRVEGLSHEQFF
size: -; D: -; V: TRBV5-1; J: TRBJ2-2; DNA: TGCGCCAGCAGCCAGGGGCGCAACACCGGGGAGCTGTTTTTT; CDR3: CASSQGRNTGELFF
size: once; D: TRBD1; V: TRBV27; J: TRBJ1-6; DNA: TGTGCCAGCAGCAACACAGGGGAATATAATTCACCCCTCCACTTT; CDR3: CASSNTGEYNSPLHF
size: once; D: -; V: TRBV4-1; J: TRBJ1-3; DNA: TGCGCCTCGGCAGGGGCGACGAACACCATATATTTT; CDR3: CASAGATNTIYF
size: once; D: -; V: TRBV7-3; J: TRBJ1-1; DNA: TGTGCCAGCAGCTTAACGTCGACAGGGAACACTGAAGCTTTCTTT; CDR3: CASSLTSTGNTEAFF
size: few; D: TRBD1; V: TRBV15; J: TRBJ2-3; DNA: TGTGCCACCAGTCCGGGACAGGGGTCAGATACGCAGTATTTT; CDR3: CATSPGQGSDTQYF
size: -; D: -; V: TRBV7-9; J: TRBJ2-3; DNA: TGTGCCAGCAGCTTAGAGGGGGGGACTCTGGTTACGCAGTATTTT; CDR3: CASSLEGGTLVTQYF
size: -; D: -; V: TRBV7-9; J: TRBJ2-3; DNA: TGTGCCAGCACCATAACAGGGAAGGGCACAGATACGCAGTATTTT; CDR3: CASTITGKGTDTQYF
size: -; D: -; V: TRBV24-1; J: TRBJ1-4; DNA: TGTGCCACCAGTGATTTCCGAACAGGGCGTGTAGGTGAAAAACTGTTTTTT; CDR3: CATSDFRTGRVGEKLFF